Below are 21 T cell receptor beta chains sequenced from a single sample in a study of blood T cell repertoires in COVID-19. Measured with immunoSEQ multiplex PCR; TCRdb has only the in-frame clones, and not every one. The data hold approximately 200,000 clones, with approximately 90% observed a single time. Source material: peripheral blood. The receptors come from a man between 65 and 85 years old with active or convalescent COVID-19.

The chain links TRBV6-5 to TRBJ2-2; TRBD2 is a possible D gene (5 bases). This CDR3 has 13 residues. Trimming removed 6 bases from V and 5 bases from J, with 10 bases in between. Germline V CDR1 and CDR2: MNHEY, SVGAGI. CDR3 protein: CASSERWTGELFF. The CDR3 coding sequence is TGTGCCAGCAGCGAGCGGTGGACCGGGGAGCTGTTTTTT.

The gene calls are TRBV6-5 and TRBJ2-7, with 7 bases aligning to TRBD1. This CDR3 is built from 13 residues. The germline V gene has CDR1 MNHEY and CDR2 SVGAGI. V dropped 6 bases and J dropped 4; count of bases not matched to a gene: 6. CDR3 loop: CASSRGQPYEQYF. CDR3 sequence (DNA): TGTGCCAGCAGCCGGGGACAGCCTTACGAGCAGTACTTC.

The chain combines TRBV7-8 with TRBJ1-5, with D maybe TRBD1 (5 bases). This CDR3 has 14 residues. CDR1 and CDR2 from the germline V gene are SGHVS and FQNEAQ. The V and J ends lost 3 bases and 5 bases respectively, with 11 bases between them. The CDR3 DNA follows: TGTGCCAGCAGCTTGGGGGGAGGACATCAGCCCCAGCATTTT. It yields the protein CASSLGGGHQPQHF.

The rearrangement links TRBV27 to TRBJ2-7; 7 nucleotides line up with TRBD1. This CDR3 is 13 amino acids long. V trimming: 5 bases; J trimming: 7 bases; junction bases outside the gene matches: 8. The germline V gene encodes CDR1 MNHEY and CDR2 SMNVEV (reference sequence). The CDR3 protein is CASSHRGSWEQYF. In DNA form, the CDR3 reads TGTGCCAGCAGTCACAGGGGTTCGTGGGAGCAGTACTTC.

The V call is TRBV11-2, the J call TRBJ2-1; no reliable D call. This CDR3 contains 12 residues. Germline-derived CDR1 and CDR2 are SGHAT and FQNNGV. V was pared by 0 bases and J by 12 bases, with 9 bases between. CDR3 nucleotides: TGTGCCAGCAGCTTAGAAACCCCGGGGCAGTTCTTC. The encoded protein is CASSLETPGQFF.

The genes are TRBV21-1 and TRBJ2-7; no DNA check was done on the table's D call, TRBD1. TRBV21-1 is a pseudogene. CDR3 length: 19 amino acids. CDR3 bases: TGTGCCAGCAGCTCCAACAGGGGGCGGAGGCGGTGGGGGTTTAACGAGCAGTACTTC. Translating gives CASSSNRGRRRWGFNEQYF.

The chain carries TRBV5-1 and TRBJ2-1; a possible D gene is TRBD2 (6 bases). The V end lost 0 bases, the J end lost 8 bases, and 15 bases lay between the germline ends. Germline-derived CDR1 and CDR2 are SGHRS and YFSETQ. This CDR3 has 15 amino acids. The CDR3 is CASSLETRVHDEQFF. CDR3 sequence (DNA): TGCGCCAGCAGCTTGGAGACTAGGGTTCACGATGAGCAGTTCTTC.

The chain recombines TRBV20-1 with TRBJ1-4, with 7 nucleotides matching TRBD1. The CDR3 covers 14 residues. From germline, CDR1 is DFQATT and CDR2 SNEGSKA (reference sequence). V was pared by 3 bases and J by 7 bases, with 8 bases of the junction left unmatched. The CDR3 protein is CSASKGAGSEKLFF. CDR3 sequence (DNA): TGCAGTGCTAGTAAGGGGGCGGGTAGTGAAAAACTGTTTTTT.

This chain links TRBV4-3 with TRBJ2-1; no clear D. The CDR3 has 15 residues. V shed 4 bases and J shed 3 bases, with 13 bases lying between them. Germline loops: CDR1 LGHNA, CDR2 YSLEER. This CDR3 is CASSPGMGFYNEQFF. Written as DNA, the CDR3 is TGCGCCAGCAGCCCTGGAATGGGCTTCTACAATGAGCAGTTCTTC.

The CDR3 DNA sequence: TGTGCCAGCAGCCAAGAGGCTCTGAACACTGAAGCTTTCTTT. Encoded protein: CASSQEALNTEAFF. The chain joins TRBV3-1 (or the pseudogene TRBV3-2) to TRBJ1-1; D call uncertain. Per the germline V gene, CDR1 is LGHDT and CDR2 is YNNKEL (reference sequence). This CDR3 has 14 amino acids. V dropped 0 bases and J dropped 0 bases, with 5 bases sitting between them.

The CDR3 DNA reads TGTGCCAGCAGACTAGCGGGAGGGGGCGAGACCCAGTACTTC. This sequence encodes CASRLAGGGETQYF. This chain connects TRBV5-4 to TRBJ2-5; 13 bases line up with TRBD2. Trimming removed 5 bases from V and 5 bases from J; junction bases left unmatched: 3. This CDR3 spans 14 amino acids. Germline V CDR1 and CDR2: SGHNT, YYREEE (reference sequence).

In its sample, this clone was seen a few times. CDR3 in amino acids: CASSLVSPSATNEKLFF. CDR3 sequence (DNA): TGCGCCAGCAGCTTGGTTTCTCCTTCCGCAACTAATGAAAAACTGTTTTTT. The genes are TRBV5-1 and TRBJ1-4, with D unresolved. Germline V gives CDR1 SGHRS, CDR2 YFSETQ. The CDR3 is 17 residues long. The V end lost 0 bases, the J end lost 0 bases, and 12 bases lay between the germline ends.

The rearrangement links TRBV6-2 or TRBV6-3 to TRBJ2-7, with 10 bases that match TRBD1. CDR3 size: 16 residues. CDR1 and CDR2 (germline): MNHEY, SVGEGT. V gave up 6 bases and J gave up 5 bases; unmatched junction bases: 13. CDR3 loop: CASRYGPGQGIDEQYF. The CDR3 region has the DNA TGTGCCAGCAGGTACGGACCGGGACAGGGGATCGACGAGCAGTACTTC.

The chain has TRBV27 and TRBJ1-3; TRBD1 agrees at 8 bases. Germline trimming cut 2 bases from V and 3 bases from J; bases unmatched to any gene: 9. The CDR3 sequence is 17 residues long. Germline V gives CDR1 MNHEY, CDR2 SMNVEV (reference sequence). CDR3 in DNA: TGTGCCAGCAGTTTAGGCAGGGGGCCTACTGATGGAAACACCATATATTTT. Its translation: CASSLGRGPTDGNTIYF.

The CDR3, as DNA: TGTGCCAGCAGCGACCCCAGGGGCGGGGGACACTACGAGCAGTACTTC. Amino acid sequence: CASSDPRGGGHYEQYF. V is TRBV7-8 and J is TRBJ2-7; D is possibly TRBD2 (7 bases). Germline V gives CDR1 SGHVS, CDR2 FQNEAQ. Trimming removed 5 bases at V and 3 bases at J, with 20 bases between. The CDR3 is 16 amino acids.

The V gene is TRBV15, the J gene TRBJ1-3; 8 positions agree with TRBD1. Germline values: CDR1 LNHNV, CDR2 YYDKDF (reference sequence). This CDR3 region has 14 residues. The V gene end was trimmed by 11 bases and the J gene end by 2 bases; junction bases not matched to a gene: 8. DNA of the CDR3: TGTGCCGCGGGACAGGCCTTAGCTGGAAACACCATATATTTT. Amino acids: CAAGQALAGNTIYF.

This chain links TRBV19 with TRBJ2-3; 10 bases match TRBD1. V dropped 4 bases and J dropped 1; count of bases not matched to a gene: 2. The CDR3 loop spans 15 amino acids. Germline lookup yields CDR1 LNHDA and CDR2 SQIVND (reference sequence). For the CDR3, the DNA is TGTGCCAGTAGTAGACAGGGGGCAGGCACAGATACGCAGTATTTT. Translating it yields CASSRQGAGTDTQYF.

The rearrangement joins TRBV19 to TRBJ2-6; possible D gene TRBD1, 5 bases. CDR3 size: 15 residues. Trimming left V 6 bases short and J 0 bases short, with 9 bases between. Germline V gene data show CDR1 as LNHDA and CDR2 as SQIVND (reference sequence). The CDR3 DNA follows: TGTGCCAGTAGCAGGGATAGCTCTGGGGCCAACGTCCTGACTTTC. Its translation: CASSRDSSGANVLTF.

The CDR3 nucleotides read TGTGCCAGCATGTATGCGGGAGCGACAGATACGCAGTATTTT. The encoded protein is CASMYAGATDTQYF. V is TRBV5-8 and J is TRBJ2-3; TRBD2 aligns across 7 bases. CDR3 length equals 14 residues. The V gene end was trimmed by 6 bases and the J gene end by 3 bases; junction bases not matched to a gene: 7. Per the germline V gene, CDR1 is SGHTS and CDR2 is YDEGEE.

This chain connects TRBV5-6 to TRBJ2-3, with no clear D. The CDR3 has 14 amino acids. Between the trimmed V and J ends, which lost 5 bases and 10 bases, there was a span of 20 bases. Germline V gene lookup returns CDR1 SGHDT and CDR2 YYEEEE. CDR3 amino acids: CASSPQTHAEAQYF. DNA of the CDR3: TGTGCCAGCAGTCCTCAAACCCACGCAGAGGCGCAGTATTTT. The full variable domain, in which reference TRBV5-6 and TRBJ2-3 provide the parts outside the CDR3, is DAGVTQSPTHLIKTRGQQVTLRCSPKSGHDTVSWYQQALGQGPQFIFQYYEEEERQRGNFPDRFSGHQFPNYSSELNVNALLLGDSALYLCASSPQTHAEAQYFGPGTRLTVL.

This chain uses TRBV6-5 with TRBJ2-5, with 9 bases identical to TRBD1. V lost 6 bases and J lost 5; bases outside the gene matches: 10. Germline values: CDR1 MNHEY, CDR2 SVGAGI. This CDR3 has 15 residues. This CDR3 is CASSVTGGLWETQYF. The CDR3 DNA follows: TGTGCCAGCAGCGTTACAGGGGGCCTGTGGGAGACCCAGTACTTC.